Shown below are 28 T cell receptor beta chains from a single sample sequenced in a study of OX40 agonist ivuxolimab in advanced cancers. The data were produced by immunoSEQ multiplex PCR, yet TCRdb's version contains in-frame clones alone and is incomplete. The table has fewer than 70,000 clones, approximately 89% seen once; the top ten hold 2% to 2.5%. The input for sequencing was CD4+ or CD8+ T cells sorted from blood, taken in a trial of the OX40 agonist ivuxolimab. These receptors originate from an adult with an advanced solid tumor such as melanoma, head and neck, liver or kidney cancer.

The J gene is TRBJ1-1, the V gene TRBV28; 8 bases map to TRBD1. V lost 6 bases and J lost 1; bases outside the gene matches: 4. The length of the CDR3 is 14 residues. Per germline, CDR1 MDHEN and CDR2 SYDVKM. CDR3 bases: TGTGCCAGCAGCCGGACAGGGCGGAACACTGAAGCTTTCTTT. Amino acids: CASSRTGRNTEAFF.

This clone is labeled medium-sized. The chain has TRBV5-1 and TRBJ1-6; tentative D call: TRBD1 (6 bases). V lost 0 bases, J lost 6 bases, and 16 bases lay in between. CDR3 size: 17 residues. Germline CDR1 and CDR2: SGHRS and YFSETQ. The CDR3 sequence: CASSLVRAGAGNSPLHF. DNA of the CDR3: TGCGCCAGCAGCTTGGTCCGGGCGGGGGCCGGTAATTCACCCCTCCACTTT.

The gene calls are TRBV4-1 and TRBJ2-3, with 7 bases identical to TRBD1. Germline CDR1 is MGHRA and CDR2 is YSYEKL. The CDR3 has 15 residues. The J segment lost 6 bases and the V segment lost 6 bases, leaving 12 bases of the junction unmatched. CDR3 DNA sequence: TGCGCCAGCAGTTTCCGACAGGGCGGTTGGGATACGCAGTATTTT. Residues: CASSFRQGGWDTQYF.

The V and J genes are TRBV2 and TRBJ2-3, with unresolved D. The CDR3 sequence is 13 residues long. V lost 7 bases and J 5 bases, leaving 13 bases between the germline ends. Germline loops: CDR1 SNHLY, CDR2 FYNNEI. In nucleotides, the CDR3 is TGTGCCAGCATCTCGGGCGCCCAAGATACGCAGTATTTT. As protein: CASISGAQDTQYF.

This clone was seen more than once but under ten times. The CDR3 DNA reads TGTGCCAGCAGCTATGATAGCGGGACTGAGCAGTTCTTC. It translates to CASSYDSGTEQFF. V and J are TRBV7-3 and TRBJ2-1; 8 nucleotides agree with TRBD2. Germline V gives CDR1 SGHTA, CDR2 FQGTGA. The CDR3 has 13 residues. J was trimmed by 9 bases and V by 4 bases; bases with no gene match: 5.

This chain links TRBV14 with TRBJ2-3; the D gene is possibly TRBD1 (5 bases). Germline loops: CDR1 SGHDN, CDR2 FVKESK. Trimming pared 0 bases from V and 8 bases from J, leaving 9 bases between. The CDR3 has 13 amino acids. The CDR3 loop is CASSQDRGATQYF. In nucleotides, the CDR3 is TGTGCCAGCAGCCAAGATAGGGGTGCTACGCAGTATTTT.

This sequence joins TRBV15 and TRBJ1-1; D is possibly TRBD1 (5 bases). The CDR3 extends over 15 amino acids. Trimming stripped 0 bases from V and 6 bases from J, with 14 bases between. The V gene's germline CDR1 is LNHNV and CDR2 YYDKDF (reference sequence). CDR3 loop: CATSREGFSGPEAFF. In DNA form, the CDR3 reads TGTGCCACCAGCAGAGAGGGGTTTTCGGGACCTGAAGCTTTCTTT.

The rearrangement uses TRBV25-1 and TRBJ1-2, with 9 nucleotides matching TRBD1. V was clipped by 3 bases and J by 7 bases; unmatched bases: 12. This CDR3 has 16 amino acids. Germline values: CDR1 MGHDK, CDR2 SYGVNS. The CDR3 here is CASSDPAAGTGFGYTF. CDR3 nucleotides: TGTGCCAGCAGTGATCCCGCGGCCGGGACAGGGTTTGGCTACACCTTC.

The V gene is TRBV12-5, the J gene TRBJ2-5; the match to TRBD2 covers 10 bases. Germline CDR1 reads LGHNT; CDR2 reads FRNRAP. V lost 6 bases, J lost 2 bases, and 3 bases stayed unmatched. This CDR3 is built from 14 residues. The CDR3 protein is CASGLAGGQETQYF. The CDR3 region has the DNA TGTGCTAGTGGATTAGCGGGGGGTCAAGAGACCCAGTACTTC.

The CDR3 nucleotides are TGTGCCAGCAGTCCAGGAGGGACCGGGGAGCTGTTTTTT. Translated: CASSPGGTGELFF. The V gene is TRBV6-5, the J gene TRBJ2-2; D is perhaps TRBD2 (6 bases). CDR3 length: 13 amino acids. CDR1 and CDR2 (germline): MNHEY, SVGAGI. V was cut by 5 bases and J by 5 bases, with 9 bases left in between.

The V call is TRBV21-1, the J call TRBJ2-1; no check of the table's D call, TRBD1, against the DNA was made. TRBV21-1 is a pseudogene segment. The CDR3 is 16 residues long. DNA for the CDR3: TGTGCCAGCAGCCCCCCCCTGCGGACAGGGAGAAATGAGCAGTTCTTC. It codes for CASSPPLRTGRNEQFF.

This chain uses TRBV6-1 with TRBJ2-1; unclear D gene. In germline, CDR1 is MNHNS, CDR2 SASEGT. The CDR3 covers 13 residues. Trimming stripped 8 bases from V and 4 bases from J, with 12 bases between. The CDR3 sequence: CASSKRLYNEQFF. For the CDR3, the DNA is TGTGCCAGCTCGAAGAGATTATACAATGAGCAGTTCTTC.

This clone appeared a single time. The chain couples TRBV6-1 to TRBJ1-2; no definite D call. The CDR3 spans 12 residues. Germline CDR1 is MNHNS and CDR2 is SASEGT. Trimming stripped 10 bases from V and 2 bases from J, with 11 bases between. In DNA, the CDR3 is TGTGCCATAGGGTACAAGAACTATGGCTACACCTTC. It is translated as CAIGYKNYGYTF.

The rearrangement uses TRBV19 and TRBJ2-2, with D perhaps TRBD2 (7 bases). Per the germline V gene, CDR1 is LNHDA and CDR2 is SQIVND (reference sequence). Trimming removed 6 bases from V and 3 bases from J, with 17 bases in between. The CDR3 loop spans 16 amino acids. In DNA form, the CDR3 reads TGTGCCAGTAGCACCCGGAGGGGGGGCGACACCGGGGAGCTGTTTTTT. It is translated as CASSTRRGGDTGELFF.

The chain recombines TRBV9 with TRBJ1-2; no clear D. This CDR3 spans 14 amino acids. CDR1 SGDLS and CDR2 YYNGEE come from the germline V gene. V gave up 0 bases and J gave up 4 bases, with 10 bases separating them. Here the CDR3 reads CASSVEASPYGYTF. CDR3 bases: TGTGCCAGCAGCGTAGAGGCCAGCCCCTATGGCTACACCTTC.

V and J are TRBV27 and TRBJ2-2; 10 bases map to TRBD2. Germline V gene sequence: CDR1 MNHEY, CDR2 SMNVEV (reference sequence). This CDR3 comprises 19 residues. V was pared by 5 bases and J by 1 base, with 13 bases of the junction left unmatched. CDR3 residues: CASSLRVGLAGENTGELFF. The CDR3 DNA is TGTGCCAGCAGTCTCCGGGTCGGGCTAGCGGGAGAGAACACCGGGGAGCTGTTTTTT.

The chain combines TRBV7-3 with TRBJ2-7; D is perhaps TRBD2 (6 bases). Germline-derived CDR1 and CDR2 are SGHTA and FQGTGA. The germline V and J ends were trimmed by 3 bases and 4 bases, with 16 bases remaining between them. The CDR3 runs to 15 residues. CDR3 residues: CASSLEPGLSYEQYF. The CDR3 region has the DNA TGTGCCAGCAGCTTGGAGCCGGGACTGAGTTACGAGCAGTACTTC.

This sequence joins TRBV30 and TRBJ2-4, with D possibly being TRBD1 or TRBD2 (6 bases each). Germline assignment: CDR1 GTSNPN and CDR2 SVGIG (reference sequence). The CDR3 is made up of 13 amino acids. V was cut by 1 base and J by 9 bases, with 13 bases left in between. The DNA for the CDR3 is TGTGCCTGGAGTGGGGGGGCTGGGGGCATTCAGTACTTC. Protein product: CAWSGGAGGIQYF.

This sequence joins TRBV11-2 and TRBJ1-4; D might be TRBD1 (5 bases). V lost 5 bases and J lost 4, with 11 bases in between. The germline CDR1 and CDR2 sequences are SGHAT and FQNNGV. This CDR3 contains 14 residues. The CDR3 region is CASSPGHYNEKLFF. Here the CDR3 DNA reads TGTGCCAGCAGCCCCGGACACTATAATGAAAAACTGTTTTTT.

CDR3 nucleotides: TGTGCCAGCAGTTACCCCCGACTGGCGGATGAAAAACTGTTTTTT. It specifies CASSYPRLADEKLFF. The chain employs TRBV6-6 and TRBJ1-4; D gene uncertain. Germline values: CDR1 MNHNY, CDR2 SVGAGI (reference sequence). V shed 2 bases and J shed 6 bases, with 13 bases lying between them. The CDR3 covers 15 residues.

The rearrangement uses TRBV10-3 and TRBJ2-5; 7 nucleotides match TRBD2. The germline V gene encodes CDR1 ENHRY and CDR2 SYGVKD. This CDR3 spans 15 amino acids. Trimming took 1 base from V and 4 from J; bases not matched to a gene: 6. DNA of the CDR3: TGTGCCATCAGTGAGTTGAAGCGGGGAAGAGAGACCCAGTACTTC. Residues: CAISELKRGRETQYF.

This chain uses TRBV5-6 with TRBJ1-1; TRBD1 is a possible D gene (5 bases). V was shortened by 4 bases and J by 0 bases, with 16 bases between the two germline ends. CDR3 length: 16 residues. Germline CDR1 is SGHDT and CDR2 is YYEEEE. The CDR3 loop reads CASSNGGSKLNTEAFF. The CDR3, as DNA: TGTGCCAGCAGCAACGGGGGGTCCAAATTGAACACTGAAGCTTTCTTT. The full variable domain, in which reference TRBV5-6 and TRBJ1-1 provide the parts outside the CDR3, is DAGVTQSPTHLIKTRGQQVTLRCSPKSGHDTVSWYQQALGQGPQFIFQYYEEEERQRGNFPDRFSGHQFPNYSSELNVNALLLGDSALYLCASSNGGSKLNTEAFFGQGTRLTVV.

The CDR3 region has the DNA TGTGCCATCAGTGCCCCGGTGGGACAGCCCTCCTACGAGCAGTACTTC. The encoded protein is CAISAPVGQPSYEQYF. This chain joins TRBV10-3 and TRBJ2-7; 7 bases agree with TRBD1. V was pared by 4 bases and J by 0 bases, with 9 bases of the junction left unmatched. CDR1 and CDR2 (germline): ENHRY, SYGVKD. The CDR3 extends over 16 amino acids.

CDR3 region: CASSLASTGGGTNEKLFF. The CDR3 DNA follows: TGCGCCAGCAGCTTGGCTTCGACAGGGGGCGGAACTAATGAAAAACTGTTTTTT. This rearrangement joins TRBV5-1 to TRBJ1-4; 10 bases map to TRBD1. V trimming: 0 bases; J trimming: 1 base; junction bases outside the gene matches: 6. The CDR3 is made up of 18 amino acids. Germline lookup yields CDR1 SGHRS and CDR2 YFSETQ.

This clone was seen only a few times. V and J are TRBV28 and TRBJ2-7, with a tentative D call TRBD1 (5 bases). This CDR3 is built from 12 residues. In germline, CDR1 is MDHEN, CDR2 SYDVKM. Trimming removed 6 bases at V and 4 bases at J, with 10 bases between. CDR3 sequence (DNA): TGTGCCAGCAGCGTGACAGTATACGAGCAGTACTTC. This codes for CASSVTVYEQYF.

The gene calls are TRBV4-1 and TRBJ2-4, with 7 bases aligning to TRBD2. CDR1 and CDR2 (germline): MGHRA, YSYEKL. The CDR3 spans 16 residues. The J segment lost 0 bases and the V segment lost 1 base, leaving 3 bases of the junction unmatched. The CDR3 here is CASSQAGGVAKNIQYF. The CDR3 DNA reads TGCGCCAGCAGCCAAGCGGGAGGAGTAGCCAAAAACATTCAGTACTTC.

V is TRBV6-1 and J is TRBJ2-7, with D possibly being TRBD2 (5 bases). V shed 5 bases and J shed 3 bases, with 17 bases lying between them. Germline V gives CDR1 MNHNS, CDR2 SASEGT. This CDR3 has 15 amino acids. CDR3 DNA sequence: TGTGCCAGCAGTAACCCCGGAGGAGGCCGCTACGAGCAGTACTTC. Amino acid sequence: CASSNPGGGRYEQYF.

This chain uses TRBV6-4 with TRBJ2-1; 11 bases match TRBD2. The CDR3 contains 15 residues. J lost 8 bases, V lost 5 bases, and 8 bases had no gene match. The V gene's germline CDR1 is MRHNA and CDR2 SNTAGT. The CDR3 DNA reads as TGTGCCAGCAGTTCTACTAGCGGGAGTTCAGATGAGCAGTTCTTC. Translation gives CASSSTSGSSDEQFF.